These 10 T cell receptor beta chains share one sample of origin, sequenced in a study of T-cell memory formation after mild COVID-19. One entry per CDR3 protein results from TCRdb running MiXCR on the 5' RACE reads. Here the sample spans about 110,000 distinct CDR3 sequences, around 14% being singletons. Sequenced input: PBMCs or a T cell subset sorted from them (not recorded which). These receptors all come from a man aged 18 to 30 who had mild COVID-19 (a few samples of this study predate the infection). Cell type and time point are not known.

This chain joins TRBV11-3 and TRBJ2-2; 11 bases agree with TRBD1. V gave up 1 base and J gave up 3 bases; unmatched junction bases: 16. Germline loops: CDR1 SGHNT, CDR2 YENEEA. The CDR3 is 21 amino acids. Here the CDR3 reads CASSLVPFRMDRGPDTGELFF. The CDR3 DNA is TGTGCCAGCAGCTTAGTCCCGTTTAGGATGGACAGGGGGCCTGACACCGGGGAGCTGTTTTTT.

This clonotype occurred many times. The chain couples TRBV29-1 to TRBJ2-3; 8 bases line up with TRBD2. Trimming took 4 bases from V and 2 from J; bases not matched to a gene: 11. CDR3 length equals 16 residues. CDR1 is SQVTM, CDR2 ANQGSEA, per germline. This chain's CDR3 is CSVGGDSGAPTDTQYF. CDR3 DNA: TGCAGCGTTGGAGGCGATAGCGGGGCCCCCACAGATACGCAGTATTTT.

This clonotype was seen ten or more times. V and J are TRBV11-2 and TRBJ2-3, with 15 nucleotides matching TRBD2. V shed 5 bases and J 2 bases; nucleotides not matched to a gene: 11. CDR1 and CDR2 (germline): SGHAT, FQNNGV. The CDR3 totals 19 residues. The DNA for the CDR3 is TGTGCCAGCAGCCCGTGGCCGGGACTAGCGGGGGGAGACACAGATACGCAGTATTTT. This translates into CASSPWPGLAGGDTDTQYF.

At least ten counts were recorded for this clonotype. CDR3 loop: CASSTLGNQPQHF. The CDR3 DNA sequence: TGTGCCAGCAGCACGCTTGGCAATCAGCCCCAGCATTTT. The chain links TRBV6-6 to TRBJ1-5, with unresolved D. The V gene's germline CDR1 is MNHNY and CDR2 SVGAGI (reference sequence). The CDR3 loop spans 13 amino acids. V lost 6 bases to trimming and J lost 2 bases, with 8 bases between them.

V and J are TRBV7-9 and TRBJ2-7; D is perhaps TRBD2 (5 bases). The CDR3 is 13 residues long. From germline, CDR1 is SEHNR and CDR2 FQNEAQ (reference sequence). The germline V and J ends were trimmed by 5 bases and 5 bases, with 13 bases remaining between them. CDR3 nucleotide sequence: TGTGCCAGCAGCAAAGGGAGCCTCGACGAGCAGTACTTC. It is translated as CASSKGSLDEQYF.

This clonotype was detected a few times. This chain connects TRBV5-6 to TRBJ2-7, with D possibly called TRBD1 or TRBD2 (5 bases each). V was clipped by 1 base and J by 5 bases, with 13 bases between them. Per germline, CDR1 SGHDT and CDR2 YYEEEE. The CDR3 is 14 amino acids. CDR3 loop: CASSLKDWGNEQYF. The CDR3 bases are TGTGCCAGCAGCTTGAAGGACTGGGGGAACGAGCAGTACTTC.

As concerns this clonotype: A read error may account for a junction end that differs from germline. V usage is TRBV3-1 and J usage is TRBJ2-1; D is uncertain. Germline assignment: CDR1 LGHDT and CDR2 YNNKEL (reference sequence). There are 9 residues in the CDR3. DNA for the CDR3: TGTGCCAGCAGCCAAGGCCCCGACTTC. Its translation is CASSQGPDF.

The chain joins TRBV5-8 to TRBJ2-1, with 7 bases lining up with TRBD1. The CDR3 totals 13 residues. The germline gives CDR1 SGHTS, CDR2 YDEGEE. J was trimmed by 8 bases and V by 5 bases; bases with no gene match: 7. The CDR3 coding sequence is TGTGCCAGCAGGAACAGGGGCAAAGATGAGCAGTTCTTC. Residues: CASRNRGKDEQFF.

The CDR3 spells CATSPGPGYEQYF. The CDR3 region has the DNA TGCGCCACTAGCCCGGGCCCGGGCTACGAGCAGTACTTC. This chain links TRBV5-1 with TRBJ2-7, with a weak D call TRBD2 (5 bases). The CDR3 covers 13 residues. Trimming removed 9 bases at V and 3 bases at J, with 16 bases between. Germline CDR1 reads SGHRS; CDR2 reads YFSETQ.

The genes are TRBV7-9 and TRBJ2-5; D not resolved. This CDR3 contains 14 residues. CDR1 SEHNR and CDR2 FQNEAQ come from the germline V gene (reference sequence). The V gene lost 5 bases and the J gene lost 1 base, with 11 bases spanning the gap. The CDR3 region is CASSIIGSQETQYF. The CDR3 DNA reads as TGTGCCAGCAGCATCATAGGCTCCCAAGAGACCCAGTACTTC.